What follows describes a single T cell receptor beta chain. Its cognate antigen is unknown. The CDR3 end is not reached by the read, which stops 3 residues before it; the germline J gene fills it in. Sequenced by immunoSEQ multiplex PCR; TCRdb stores in-frame clones only, minus some. This listing includes about 48,000 clones. Prevalent HPV16 infections were excluded; only incident single HPV16 infections included. These data come from a study of T cells in women clearing cervical HPV infection. About the study: Women with histologically confirmed HPV16-related CIN3 or worse, 2 with invasive cancer, served as cases. Only a few women had HLA typing results available.

Trimming left V 2 bases short and J 7 bases short, with 12 bases between. CDR1 WNHNN and CDR2 SYGVQD come from the germline V gene (reference sequence). The CDR3 has 14 amino acids. General study points: Unknown T-cell numbers per sample may underlie the richness differences.

The sample was blood buffy coat. The chain combines TRBV10-1 with TRBJ1-5; unclear D gene. This receptor was taken from a woman aged 18 to 75 with a cervical HPV16 infection that either progressed to CIN3+ or cleared (not recorded which). This chain's CDR3 is CASSEGGDSQPQHF. The DNA read from the CDR3 is TGCGCCAGCAGTGAGGGCGGCGATTCACAGCCC.